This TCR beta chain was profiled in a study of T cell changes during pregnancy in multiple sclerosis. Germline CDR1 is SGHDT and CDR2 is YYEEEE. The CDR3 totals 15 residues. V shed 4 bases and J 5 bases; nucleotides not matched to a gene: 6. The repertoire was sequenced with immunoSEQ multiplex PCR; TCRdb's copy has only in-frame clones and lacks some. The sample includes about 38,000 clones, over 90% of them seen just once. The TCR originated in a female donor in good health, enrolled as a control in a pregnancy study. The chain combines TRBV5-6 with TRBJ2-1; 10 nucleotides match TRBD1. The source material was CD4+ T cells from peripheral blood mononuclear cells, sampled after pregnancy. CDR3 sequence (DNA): TGTGCCAGCAGCAAGGGACAGGGGAGGAACAATGAGCAGTTCTTC. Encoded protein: CASSKGQGRNNEQFF.